This passage covers 5 T cell receptor beta chains from one sample sequenced in a study of radiotherapy plus CTLA-4 blockade in lung cancer. The assay was immunoSEQ multiplex PCR, and TCRdb's table has in-frame clones only and misses some. The sample includes 77,000 or so clones, roughly 70% of them seen just once. Specimen: peripheral blood, collected from a patient treated with radiotherapy plus ipilimumab. These receptors all stem from a human donor with non-small cell lung cancer whose response to radiotherapy plus ipilimumab could not be evaluated.

This clone was seen only a few times. This sequence joins TRBV4-1 and TRBJ2-1; 7 nucleotides align to TRBD2. J was trimmed by 5 bases and V by 1 base; bases with no gene match: 11. This CDR3 comprises 17 residues. Germline assignment: CDR1 MGHRA and CDR2 YSYEKL. The CDR3 loop reads CASSQGRGGRSHNEQFF. Written as DNA, the CDR3 is TGCGCCAGCAGCCAAGGCCGGGGCGGGAGATCCCACAATGAGCAGTTCTTC.

The CDR3 sequence is CASSLSAGEMNTEAFF. CDR3 sequence (DNA): TGTGCCAGCAGTTTATCGGCAGGGGAGATGAACACTGAAGCTTTCTTT. The V gene is TRBV27, the J gene TRBJ1-1; TRBD1 is a possible D gene (6 bases). CDR3 size: 16 residues. Germline CDR1 MNHEY, CDR2 SMNVEV (reference sequence). Trimming pared 0 bases from V and 0 bases from J, leaving 11 bases between.

V usage is TRBV7-6 and J usage is TRBJ1-3, with TRBD1 identical over 8 bases. The CDR3 has 16 residues. Trimming removed 5 bases from V and 0 bases from J; junction bases left unmatched: 6. Per the germline V gene, CDR1 is SGHVS and CDR2 is FNYEAQ. The CDR3 spells CASSLNRGSSGNTIYF. CDR3 in DNA: TGTGCCAGCAGCCTAAACAGGGGGAGCTCTGGAAACACCATATATTTT.

A note on this clone: Other DNA sequences in this sample translate to the same CDR3. The chain carries TRBV12-5 and TRBJ1-1, with D perhaps matching TRBD1 (6 bases). The CDR3 spans 13 residues. Germline CDR1 is LGHNT and CDR2 is FRNRAP. The ends were cut back, 3 bases at V and 1 base at J, with 6 bases in the middle. CDR3 loop: CASGLQGNTEAFF. The CDR3 DNA sequence: TGTGCTAGTGGTTTACAGGGGAACACTGAAGCTTTCTTT.

V gene TRBV10-3 combines with J gene TRBJ2-6, with TRBD1 identical over 8 bases. Germline V lookup: CDR1 ENHRY, CDR2 SYGVKD. The CDR3 loop spans 18 amino acids. V lost 6 bases, J lost 4 bases, and 14 bases stayed unmatched. CDR3 region: CAIRGTGLLSDGANVLTF. For the CDR3, the DNA is TGTGCCATCAGGGGGACAGGACTCCTCTCGGACGGGGCCAACGTCCTGACTTTC.